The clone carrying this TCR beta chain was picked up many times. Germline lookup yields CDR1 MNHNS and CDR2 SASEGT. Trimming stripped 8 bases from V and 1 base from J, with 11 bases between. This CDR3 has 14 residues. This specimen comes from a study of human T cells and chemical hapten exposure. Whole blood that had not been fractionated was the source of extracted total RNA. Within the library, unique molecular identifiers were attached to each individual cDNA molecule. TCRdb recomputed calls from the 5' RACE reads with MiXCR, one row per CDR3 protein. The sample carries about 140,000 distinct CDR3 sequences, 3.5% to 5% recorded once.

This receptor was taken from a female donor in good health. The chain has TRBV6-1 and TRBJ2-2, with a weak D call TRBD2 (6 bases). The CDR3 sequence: CASLIGGNTGELFF. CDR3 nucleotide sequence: TGTGCCAGCCTCATCGGGGGGAACACCGGGGAGCTGTTTTTT.